This is a list of T cell receptor beta chains from one sample in a study of CD8 T cells in ankylosing spondylitis. TCRdb reanalysed the 5' RACE reads using MiXCR and keeps one entry per CDR3 protein. Altogether fewer than 750,000 distinct CDR3 sequences are present, about 20% being singletons, with the ten largest covering about 19%. The sequencing sample was made of blood, either unsorted or a sorted T cell fraction (not recorded which). Receptors were obtained from a male donor with ankylosing spondylitis. CDR3s include the opening cysteine and the closing phenylalanine or tryptophan. Fields, in order: J gene, clone size, D gene, V gene, CDR3 protein, CDR3 DNA. D genes are given only for firm matches. Only part of the rows carry a size: once, few, many, or a class if the clone is expanded.

J: TRBJ2-1; size: few; D: .; V: TRBV12-3/TRBV12-4; CDR3: CASRPNRESSEQFF; DNA: TGTGCCAGCAGACCGAACAGGGAATCAAGTGAGCAGTTCTTC
J: TRBJ2-3; size: few; D: .; V: TRBV20-1; CDR3: CSARDRVRGTTTKFTDTQYF; DNA: TGCAGTGCTAGAGATCGGGTCAGAGGAACGACCACGAAATTCACAGATACGCAGTATTTT
J: TRBJ2-1; size: .; D: TRBD2; V: TRBV20-1; CDR3: CSARRAGGMDEQFF; DNA: TGCAGTGCCAGGAGGGCGGGGGGGATGGATGAGCAGTTCTTC
J: TRBJ2-3; size: few; D: .; V: TRBV11-2; CDR3: CASSLSQGSTDTQYF; DNA: TGTGCCAGCAGCTTATCGCAGGGGAGCACAGATACGCAGTATTTT
J: TRBJ1-5; size: few; D: TRBD1; V: TRBV4-2; CDR3: CASSQEEGQTNYNQPQHF; DNA: TGTGCCAGCAGCCAAGAAGAGGGACAGACTAACTACAATCAGCCCCAGCATTTT
J: TRBJ2-3; size: .; D: .; V: TRBV29-1; CDR3: CTGRQGTDTQYF; DNA: TGCACCGGACGACAGGGCACAGATACGCAGTATTTT
J: TRBJ1-6; size: few; D: TRBD1; V: TRBV7-6; CDR3: CASSLVGQGDSPLHF; DNA: TGTGCCAGCAGCTTAGTAGGCCAGGGGGATTCACCCCTCCACTTT
J: TRBJ1-2; size: .; D: TRBD1; V: TRBV5-1; CDR3: CASDWDRGRNGYTF; DNA: TGCGCCAGCGATTGGGACAGGGGAAGGAATGGCTACACCTTC
J: TRBJ2-3; size: .; D: TRBD2; V: TRBV7-2; CDR3: CASSLVAGGKDTQYF; DNA: TGTGCCAGCAGCTTAGTAGCGGGAGGGAAAGATACGCAGTATTTT
J: TRBJ1-1; size: .; D: .; V: TRBV7-2; CDR3: CASSFNIAGGPEAFF; DNA: TGTGCCAGCAGCTTTAACATTGCCGGGGGACCTGAAGCTTTCTTT
J: TRBJ2-7; size: .; D: TRBD2; V: TRBV5-6; CDR3: CASSPGASGTYEQYF; DNA: TGTGCCAGCAGCCCGGGGGCTAGCGGGACCTACGAGCAGTACTTC
J: TRBJ1-4; size: few; D: TRBD1; V: TRBV13; CDR3: CASSYSDRANEKLFF; DNA: TGTGCCAGCAGCTACTCGGACAGGGCGAATGAAAAACTGTTTTTT